A selection of T cell receptor beta chains follows, all from one sample in a study of OX40 agonist ivuxolimab in advanced cancers. Using immunoSEQ multiplex PCR, the repertoire was profiled, and TCRdb retains in-frame clones only, with some absent. The sample holds tens of thousands of clones, about 87% seen once. The input for sequencing was CD4+ or CD8+ T cells sorted from blood, taken in a trial of the OX40 agonist ivuxolimab. Receptors were obtained from an adult with an advanced solid tumor such as melanoma, head and neck, liver or kidney cancer. Each CDR3 is given with its conserved first and last residue. Each record gives: D gene, clone size, J gene, V gene, CDR3 DNA, CDR3 protein. A D gene is named only where the DNA matches it firmly. Size is omitted from some rows. Given values are once, few, many or a class for expanded clones.

NA NA TRBJ1-1 TRBV10-2 TGCGCCAGCAGTGAAGTCGCGACAGGAATTGCTGAAGCTTTCTTT CASSEVATGIAEAFF
NA few TRBJ2-7 TRBV4-2 TGTGCCAGCAGCCAAGAGCCGCAGGGGCCCTACGAGCAGTACTTC CASSQEPQGPYEQYF
TRBD1 NA TRBJ2-1 TRBV5-1 TGCGCCAGCAGCCCAAACACAGGGGCGAGTGAGCAGTTCTTC CASSPNTGASEQFF
NA NA TRBJ2-7 TRBV4-1 TGCGCCAGCAGCCCACGGAGCTCCTACGAGCAGTACTTC CASSPRSSYEQYF
TRBD2 NA TRBJ2-1 TRBV18 TGTGCCAGCTCACACCCAGGACTAGCGGGAGGGTATGAGCAGTTCTTC CASSHPGLAGGYEQFF
NA once TRBJ2-7 TRBV28 TGTGCCAGCAGTTTAAAGGCGGGCGAGCAGTACTTC CASSLKAGEQYF
TRBD2 NA TRBJ2-5 TRBV5-1 TGCGCCAGCAGCCCATTCGGGGGTAGCGGGGCACAAGAGACCCAGTACTTC CASSPFGGSGAQETQYF
NA NA TRBJ2-7 TRBV14 TGTGCCAGCAGCCAACGTCTAGCGAGTTTCTACGAGCAGTACTTC CASSQRLASFYEQYF
TRBD1 NA TRBJ1-1 TRBV11-3 TGTGCCAGCAGCTTAGAAGCAGGGGGCATAACTGAAGCTTTCTTT CASSLEAGGITEAFF
NA NA TRBJ2-7 TRBV5-8 TGTGCCAGCACCCGAAAAACGGGCTACGAGCAGTACTTC CASTRKTGYEQYF
NA NA TRBJ2-1 TRBV6-6 TGTGCCAGCAGTCCTTGGGGGGAGCAGTTCTTC CASSPWGEQFF
TRBD2 NA TRBJ2-3 TRBV10-1 TGCGCCAGCAACGGGGGGGACACAGATACGCAGTATTTT CASNGGDTDTQYF
NA NA TRBJ2-5 TRBV6-5 TGTGCCAGCAGTTCCTTCGTAGCGCCTATCCAAGAGACCCAGTACTTC CASSSFVAPIQETQYF
TRBD2 few TRBJ2-5 TRBV28 TGTGCCAGCAGTTGGGGACTAGCGGGACGGGAGACCCAGTACTTC CASSWGLAGRETQYF
TRBD2 NA TRBJ2-1 TRBV5-1 TGCGCCAGCAGCCCACGACTAGCGGGAGTGTTTGAGCAGTTCTTC CASSPRLAGVFEQFF
TRBD1 NA TRBJ2-7 TRBV27 TGTGCCAGCAGTTTATCCCCCAGGGGGTACGAGCAGTACTTC CASSLSPRGYEQYF
NA NA TRBJ2-1 TRBV11-1 TGTGCCAGCAGCTTAACACTCCGCAATGAGCAGTTCTTC CASSLTLRNEQFF
NA NA TRBJ2-1 TRBV4-2 TGTGCCAGCAGCCAGGGTGGGGGCCCAGATTACAATGAGCAGTTCTTC CASSQGGGPDYNEQFF
TRBD1 NA TRBJ1-1 TRBV10-2 TGCGCCAGCAGTGGCCGGGACAGAAACACTGAAGCTTTCTTT CASSGRDRNTEAFF
TRBD2 NA TRBJ2-7 TRBV5-1 TGCGCCAGCAGCCTCTGGACTAGCGGGACGCCTCCCTACGAGCAGTACTTC CASSLWTSGTPPYEQYF
NA NA TRBJ1-1 TRBV5-6 TGTGCCAGCAGCTGGGGGATATCGGACACTGAAGCTTTCTTT CASSWGISDTEAFF
NA NA TRBJ2-7 TRBV27 TGTGCCAGCAGTTTCGGACGGAGCGAGCAGTACTTC CASSFGRSEQYF
NA NA TRBJ2-2 TRBV10-3 TGTGCCATCAGTGTTTCGGATTTGAACACCGGGGAGCTGTTTTTT CAISVSDLNTGELFF
TRBD1 once TRBJ2-3 TRBV5-1 TGCGCCAGCAGCTCTGACAGGGTTTCGCAGTATTTT CASSSDRVSQYF
TRBD1 NA TRBJ2-1 TRBV6-6 TGTGCCAGCAGATCTACAGGGGATGAGCAGTTCTTC CASRSTGDEQFF
NA NA TRBJ2-7 TRBV27 TGTGCCAGCAGCCCTGTATTACCCTACGAGCAGTACTTC CASSPVLPYEQYF
NA NA TRBJ1-2 TRBV4-2 TGTGCCAGCAGCCGGGAGCCTACGAGCTGGGGCTACACCTTC CASSREPTSWGYTF
TRBD1 NA TRBJ2-2 TRBV6-6 TGTGCCAGCAGTTACACGGACAGGGCGGTGCCCGGGGAGCTGTTTTTT CASSYTDRAVPGELFF
TRBD1 few TRBJ1-5 TRBV5-6 TGTGCCAGCAGCACTGGGACAGGGGCTAGCAATCAGCCCCAGCATTTT CASSTGTGASNQPQHF
NA once TRBJ2-3 TRBV29-1 TGCAGCGTGGATGGGGTAGGGAGCGGGAGCACAGATACGCAGTATTTT CSVDGVGSGSTDTQYF
TRBD2 once TRBJ2-2 TRBV9 TGTGCCAGCAGCGTTGGAGCGGGGAGGGGAACCGGGGAGCTGTTTTTT CASSVGAGRGTGELFF
TRBD2 NA TRBJ2-1 TRBV5-4 TGTGCCAGCAGCTCGGGACTAGACATAGATGAGCAGTTCTTC CASSSGLDIDEQFF
NA NA TRBJ1-1 TRBV5-1 TGCGCCAGCAGCTGGGGTTGGGGGGCCGTAAACACTGAAGCTTTCTTT CASSWGWGAVNTEAFF
NA once TRBJ1-2 TRBV9 TGTGCCAGCAGCGGAAATCTAGGAGCTAACTATGGCTACACCTTC CASSGNLGANYGYTF
NA NA TRBJ2-2 TRBV28 TGTGCCATCTGGACTACGAACACCGGGGAGCTGTTTTTT CAIWTTNTGELFF
NA NA TRBJ1-1 TRBV20-1 TGCAGTGCCTCCCAAGGGTTCGATTTCTTT CSASQGFDFF
NA NA TRBJ2-2 TRBV30 TGTGCCTGGAGTGAACAGAAAACCGGGGAGCTGTTTTTT CAWSEQKTGELFF
NA once TRBJ1-4 TRBV11-2 TGTGCCAGCAGCTCTCTTTGGGGCCCACTAAGGGAAAAACTGTTTTTT CASSSLWGPLREKLFF
TRBD2 NA TRBJ2-2 TRBV6-5 TGTGCCAGCAGTTACTCTCTGAGCGGGAGGGCCAGGGAGCTGTTTTTT CASSYSLSGRARELFF
TRBD2 once TRBJ2-7 TRBV30 TGTGCCTGGAAAAATGCGGGAGGGTACGAGCAGTACTTC CAWKNAGGYEQYF
NA NA TRBJ2-1 TRBV29-1 TGCAGCGTTGAGGCCAGGATCTACAATGAGCAGTTCTTC CSVEARIYNEQFF
TRBD1 NA TRBJ2-7 TRBV2 TGTGCCAGCAGTGAAGCCCGGACAGGTGACCCCTACGAGCAGTACTTC CASSEARTGDPYEQYF
NA NA TRBJ1-5 TRBV19 TGTGCCAGTAGTATTGGGGGGTTCGATCAGCCCCAGCATTTT CASSIGGFDQPQHF
TRBD1 NA TRBJ2-7 TRBV13 TGTGCCAGCAGCCGACAGGGGGTGGGATACGAGCAGTACTTC CASSRQGVGYEQYF
NA NA TRBJ2-3 TRBV7-3 TGTGCCAGCAGCCAGGACGGGGGCCCAGATACGCAGTATTTT CASSQDGGPDTQYF
TRBD2 NA TRBJ2-7 TRBV6-5 TGTGCCAGCAGCACCGGACTAGCGGCCCCCTACGAGCAGTACTTC CASSTGLAAPYEQYF
NA once TRBJ2-5 TRBV12-5 TGTGCTAGTGGTTTGGGGGAGACCCAGTACTTC CASGLGETQYF
TRBD1 NA TRBJ1-1 TRBV5-6 TGTGCCAGCAGCTCCCCGGGACAGGCCGATGAAGCTTTCTTT CASSSPGQADEAFF
NA NA TRBJ2-7 TRBV30 TGTGCCTGGAGTGTGCTGGTCTACGAGCAGTACTTC CAWSVLVYEQYF
NA NA TRBJ2-5 TRBV27 TGTGCCAGCAGTAAGTGGGAGGCCCCTCAAGAGACCCAGTACTTC CASSKWEAPQETQYF
NA NA TRBJ2-3 TRBV13 TGTGCCAGCAGCCGGGGTCCCATAACCTCCACAGATACGCAGTATTTT CASSRGPITSTDTQYF
TRBD1 few TRBJ1-2 TRBV14 TGTGCCAGCGGTCCTACAGGGGTCAAGGGTGGCTACACCTTC CASGPTGVKGGYTF
TRBD1 NA TRBJ1-6 TRBV28 TGTGCCAGCAGTTTAGGGACAGGGCAGGGCTCCTATAATTCACCCCTCCACTTT CASSLGTGQGSYNSPLHF
TRBD2 NA TRBJ2-3 TRBV5-4 TGTGCCAGCAGCTTGGCCTTACAAACTAGCGGGAGGGCCTCAGATACGCAGTATTTT CASSLALQTSGRASDTQYF